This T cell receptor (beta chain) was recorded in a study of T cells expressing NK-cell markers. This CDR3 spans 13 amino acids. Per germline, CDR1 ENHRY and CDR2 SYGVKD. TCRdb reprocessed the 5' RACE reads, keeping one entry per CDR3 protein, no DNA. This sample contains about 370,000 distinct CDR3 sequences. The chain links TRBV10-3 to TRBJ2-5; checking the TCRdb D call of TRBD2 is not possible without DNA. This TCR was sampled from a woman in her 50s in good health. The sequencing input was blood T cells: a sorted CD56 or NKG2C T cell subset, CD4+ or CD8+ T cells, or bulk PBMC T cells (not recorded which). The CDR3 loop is CAISEGPTETQYF.